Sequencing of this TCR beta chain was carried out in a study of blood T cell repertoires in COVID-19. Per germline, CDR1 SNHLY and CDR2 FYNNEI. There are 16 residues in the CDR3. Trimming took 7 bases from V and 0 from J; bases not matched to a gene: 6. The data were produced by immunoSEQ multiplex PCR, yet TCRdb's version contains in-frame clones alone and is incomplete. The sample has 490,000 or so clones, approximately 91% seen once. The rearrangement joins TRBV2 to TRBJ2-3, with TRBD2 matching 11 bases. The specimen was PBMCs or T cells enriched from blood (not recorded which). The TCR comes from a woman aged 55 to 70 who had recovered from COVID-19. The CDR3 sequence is CASTALAGGSTDTQYF. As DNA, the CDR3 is TGTGCCAGCACGGCGCTAGCGGGGGGAAGCACAGATACGCAGTATTTT.